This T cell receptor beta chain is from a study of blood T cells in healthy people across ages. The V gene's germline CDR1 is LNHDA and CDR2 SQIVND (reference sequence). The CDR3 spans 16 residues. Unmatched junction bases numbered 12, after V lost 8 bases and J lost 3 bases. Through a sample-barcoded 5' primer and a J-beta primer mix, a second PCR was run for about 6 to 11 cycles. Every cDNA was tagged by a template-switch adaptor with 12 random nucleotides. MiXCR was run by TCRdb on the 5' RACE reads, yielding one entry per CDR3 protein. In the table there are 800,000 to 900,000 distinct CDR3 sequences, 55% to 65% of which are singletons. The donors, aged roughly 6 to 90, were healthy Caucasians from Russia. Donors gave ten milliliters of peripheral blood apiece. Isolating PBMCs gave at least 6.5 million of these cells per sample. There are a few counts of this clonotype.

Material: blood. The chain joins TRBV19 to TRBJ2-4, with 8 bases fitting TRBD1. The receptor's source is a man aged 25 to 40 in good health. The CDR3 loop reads CASGYAGGRGKNIQYF. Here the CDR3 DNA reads TGTGCCAGTGGCTACGCAGGGGGCAGGGGCAAAAACATTCAGTACTTC.